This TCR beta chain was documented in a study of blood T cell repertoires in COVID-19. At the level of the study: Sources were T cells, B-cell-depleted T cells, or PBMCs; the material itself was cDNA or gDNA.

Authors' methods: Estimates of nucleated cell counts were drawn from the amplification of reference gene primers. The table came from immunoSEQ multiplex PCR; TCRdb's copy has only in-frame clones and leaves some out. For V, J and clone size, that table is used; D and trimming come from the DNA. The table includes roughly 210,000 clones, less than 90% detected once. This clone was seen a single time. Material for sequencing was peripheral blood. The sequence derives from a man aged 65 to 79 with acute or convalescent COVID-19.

CDR3 DNA: TGTGCCAGCAGCCCGGGACAGTCCAGGGAAGAGACCCAGTACTTC. Translation: CASSPGQSREETQYF. The J gene is TRBJ2-5, the V gene TRBV11-3; 7 bases are a match to TRBD1. There are 15 residues in the CDR3. Looked up from germline, CDR1 is SGHNT and CDR2 is YENEEA. Trimming cost V 5 bases and J 3 bases; bases outside gene matches: 9. The variable domain in full, completed from reference TRBV11-3 and TRBJ2-5, reads EAGVVQSPRYKIIEKKQPVAFWCNPISGHNTLYWYLQNLGQGPELLIRYENEEAVDDSQLPKDRFSAERLKGVDSTLKIQPAELGDSAVYLCASSPGQSREETQYFGPGTRLLVL.